This paragraph covers one T cell receptor beta chain sequence. The data originate from a study of technical replicates of blood from a few donors. Assay: immunoSEQ multiplex PCR; the TCRdb copy retains only in-frame clones and omits some. The data hold some 62,000 clones, with about 89% observed a single time. V gave up 9 bases and J gave up 2 bases; unmatched junction bases: 2. The germline V gene encodes CDR1 LNHDA and CDR2 SQIVND (reference sequence). The CDR3 covers 12 residues. The rearrangement links TRBV19 to TRBJ1-2, with 8 bases aligning to TRBD1. The receptor's source is a human donor in good health. Some clones in this sample may be carry-over from other donors' samples. The sample was PBMCs. The DNA for the CDR3 is TGTGCCAGCCGACAGGGGAACTATGGCTACACCTTC. This sequence encodes CASRQGNYGYTF.